The present entry profiles one T cell receptor beta chain with its context. This clonotype was seen ten or more times. The antigen this receptor binds is unknown. The record has no base qualities; no much larger clone is one base away. TCRdb lists the instrument as Illumina HiSeq 1500. TCRdb reanalyzed the raw reads on its own, using fastp at Q25 for trimming and MiXCR for clone calling, and kept in-frame beta chains. Each CDR3 protein appears once, grouped with its most common genes and DNA. The sample table lists roughly 240,000 distinct CDR3 sequences, about 7% of them with a count of one. The top ten clones comprise under 7.5% of the sample. The data were taken from a study of T cell repertoires in cytomegalovirus infection (dated by TCRdb to between 2018 and 2020). Some background on the complete study: Donor HLA type was relevant to the analysis, as public TCR beta signatures indicated carriage of CMV infection together with the matching HLA type. Results the study describes overall, beyond this receptor: In both this cohort and an independent roughly 400-donor cohort, the cumulative frequency of public TCR beta family members distinguished carriers of CMV infection plus the relevant HLA type. In the ex vivo response, HLA-C-restricted CMV-specific TCR beta clonotypes were dominant, and in two of eight donors the single most frequent clonotype came from this HLA-C-restricted group.

Sequenced: PBMCs. The origin of this receptor is a human donor in good health (CMV status not recorded). Some clones in this sample may be carry-over from other donors' samples.

The CDR3 reads as follows: CASSLWGDEQYF. Here is the DNA: TGTGCCAGCAGCTTGTGGGGGGACGAGCAGTACTTC. The chain employs TRBV5-7 and TRBJ2-7, with a weak D call of TRBD2 (6 bases match). TRBV5-7 falls under the ORF class, with uncertain function. The germline ends are 7 bases apart after V is trimmed by 1 base and J by 5 bases. The CDR3 sequence holds 12 residues, the cysteine and phenylalanine included. The retained sequence is limited to the CDR3, 36 bases, with the frame set at the first base.